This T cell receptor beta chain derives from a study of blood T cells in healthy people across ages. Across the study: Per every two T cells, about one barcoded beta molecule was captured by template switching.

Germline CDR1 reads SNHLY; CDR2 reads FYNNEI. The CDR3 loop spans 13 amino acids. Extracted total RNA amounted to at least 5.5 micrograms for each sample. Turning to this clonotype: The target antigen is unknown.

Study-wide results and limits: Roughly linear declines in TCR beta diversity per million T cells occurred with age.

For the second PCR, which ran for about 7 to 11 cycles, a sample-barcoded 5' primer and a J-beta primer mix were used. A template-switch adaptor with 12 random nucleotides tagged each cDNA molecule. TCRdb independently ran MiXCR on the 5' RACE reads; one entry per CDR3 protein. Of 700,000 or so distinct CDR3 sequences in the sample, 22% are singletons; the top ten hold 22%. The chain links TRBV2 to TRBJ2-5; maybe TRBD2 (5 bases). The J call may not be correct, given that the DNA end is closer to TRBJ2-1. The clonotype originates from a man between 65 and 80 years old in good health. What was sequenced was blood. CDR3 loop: CASSLARNNEQFF. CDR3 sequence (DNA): TGTGCCAGCAGTTTAGCGAGGAACAATGAGCAGTTCTTC.